This TCR beta chain originates from a study of a mutant IDH1 vaccine in newly diagnosed glioma (dated by TCRdb to the early 2020s). About the study as a whole: Patients received eight vaccinations in weeks 1, 3, 5, 7, 11, 15, 19 and 23, corresponding to visits V03 through V10. Six visits were used for peripheral blood collection: V03 (baseline), V05, V07, V10, V12 and V13. Of the roughly 34 treated patients, about 62% were male and roughly 40% were female, and a mean age of approximately 40 years was recorded. For exploratory analyses, some 24 treated patients had longitudinal TCRB deep sequencing done wherever samples were available. Prior to enrollment, patients had been given standard therapy consisting of radiotherapy alone, temozolomide alone, or radiochemotherapy with temozolomide, with the combination given to most patients. Vaccination was initiated 4-6 weeks after radiotherapy alone, or concurrently with temozolomide cycles in the chemotherapy-containing groups.

Study-wide findings and limitations: The authors stated that sample limitations prevented analyses of patient blood samples from being reproduced. Selection of PBMC samples for TCRB deep sequencing was based on availability. Pseudoprogression seemed to be unrelated to changes in the top peripheral T cell clonotypes found by TCRB sequencing. Immune responses induced by the vaccine were seen in around 93% of patients across multiple MHC alleles.

What this sample's time point label stands for: week 23, last vaccination. Every vaccine dose consisted of 300 ug of a 20-mer mutant IDH1 peptide in Montanide, administered subcutaneously together with topical imiquimod. The donors had newly diagnosed IDH1-mutant astrocytomas of WHO grade 3 or 4 that showed loss of nuclear ATRX. The samples were drawn from NOA16, a multicentre, single-arm, open-label phase I trial in Germany that tested a mutant IDH1 peptide vaccine in humans for the first time. Genomic DNA for TCRB sequencing was isolated from EDTA blood with the DNeasy Blood and Tissue Kit. Libraries were prepared through the immunoSEQ multiplex PCR assay. Rearranged TCR beta chain sequences were amplified with the hsTCRB Kit following the manufacturer's protocol. An Illumina MiSeq was used to sequence the TCRB libraries. From the authors' description of their analysis: The kit vendor's proprietary platform handled demultiplexing, trimming and gene mapping. This immuneACCESS table, as held by TCRdb, lists in-frame sequences with V and J called but not all clones. Of the missing ones, under half trace to an unresolved V gene in checked studies; the others have no known cause. V, J and clone size reflect that table, while D and trimming were determined from the DNA. The sample table holds approximately 60,000 clones, of which 87% were seen once. In total, the top ten clones hold roughly 1.4% of the sample.

To note about this clone: Its specific antigen is unknown. No base quality information exists; no much larger clone differs at one position.

As encoded in the germline V gene, CDR1 is MDHEN while CDR2 is SYDVKM. The CDR3 has 15 amino acids, counting the end cysteine and phenylalanine. The sequence is cut down to CDR3 DNA, 45 bases in frame from base 1. V is pared back by 2 bases and J by 0 bases, with 10 bases lying between the germline termini. This sequence uses TRBV28 and TRBJ1-1; the D gene remains uncertain. Here the sequenced sample was PBMCs, taken from a glioma patient whose treatment included an IDH1 peptide vaccine. The source is a man aged 40-50 years with glioma. For the CDR3, the sequence is CASSLPGRLNTEAFF. The DNA sequence is TGTGCCAGCAGTTTACCCGGACGGTTGAACACTGAAGCTTTCTTT. The entire variable domain, with the stretches around the CDR3 drawn from the reference TRBV28 and TRBJ1-1 proteins, is DVKVTQSSRYLVKRTGEKVFLECVQDMDHENMFWYRQDPGLGLRLIYFSYDVKMKEKGDIPEGYSVSREKKERFSLILESASTNQTSMYLCASSLPGRLNTEAFFGQGTRLTVV.